The T cell receptor (beta chain) described here comes from a study of T cells in tuberculosis. With respect to this clone: Its antigen is not identified.

Overall study findings and caveats: Smaller distances to GMM-specific TCRs suggested their expansion in active tuberculosis.

Clones were sequenced by immunoSEQ multiplex PCR, and TCRdb holds only the in-frame ones, with some missing. Among 38,000 or so clones listed, approximately 95% were seen once. V was trimmed by 4 bases and J by 0 bases, leaving 7 bases between them. CDR1 MNHNY and CDR2 SVGAGI come from the germline V gene (reference sequence). The CDR3 contains 14 residues. This TCR derives from a donor aged 10-29 years with latent tuberculosis or without tuberculosis infection. The specimen sequenced was PBMCs. The chain has TRBV6-6 and TRBJ2-4; no reliable D call. CDR3 amino acids: CASSFSRAKNIQYF. CDR3 nucleotides: TGTGCCAGCAGTTTCAGTCGAGCCAAAAACATTCAGTACTTC.